The clone carrying this T cell receptor (beta chain) came up once. The junction and the germline gene differ at one end; a read error may be behind it. These data belong to a study of T-cell memory formation after mild COVID-19. TCRdb passed the 5' RACE reads through MiXCR, listing each CDR3 protein once. This sample has 120,000 to 150,000 distinct CDR3 sequences, with about 5.5% found just once. Germline V lookup: CDR1 SGHAT, CDR2 FQNNGV. The length of the CDR3 is 13 residues. The rearrangement links TRBV11-2 to TRBJ2-7; perhaps TRBD1 as D (6 bases). Material: PBMCs or a T cell subset sorted from them (not recorded which). The TCR originated in an adult woman who had mild COVID-19 (a few samples of this study predate the infection). Cell type and time point are not known. In nucleotides, the CDR3 is TGTACCAGCAGCCTCGGACAGCCCTACGAGCAGTACTTC. This codes for CTSSLGQPYEQYF.